The 8 T cell receptor beta chains below all came from one sample that was sequenced in a study of cytomegalovirus exposure and HLA in healthy donors. The PCR used 60 Vbeta and 13 Jbeta primers. The data were produced by immunoSEQ multiplex PCR, yet TCRdb's version contains in-frame clones alone and is incomplete. Of 200,000 or so clones listed, roughly 68% are singletons. The sequencing input was PBMCs. The origin of the receptors is a man in his forties or fifties in good health and CMV-seropositive.

This CDR3 is CASSYKEDYSPLHF. DNA for the CDR3: TGTGCCAGCAGTTACAAGGAGGACTATTCACCCCTCCACTTT. V and J are TRBV6-6 and TRBJ1-6; D uncertain. The CDR3 spans 14 residues. V was clipped by 2 bases and J by 8 bases, with 10 bases between them. The V gene's germline CDR1 is MNHNY and CDR2 SVGAGI (reference sequence).

The genes are TRBV9 and TRBJ2-1; 12 bases match TRBD1. Trimming removed 1 base from V and 8 bases from J; junction bases left unmatched: 22. In germline, CDR1 is SGDLS, CDR2 YYNGEE. The CDR3 runs 21 residues. As DNA, the CDR3 is TGTGCCAGCAGCGTAATTCCCCGTTATGGGACAGGGGGCAATCAGGTCGATGAGCAGTTCTTC. This encodes CASSVIPRYGTGGNQVDEQFF.

This chain uses TRBV29-1 with TRBJ1-4; TRBD1 matches at 8 bases. J was trimmed by 5 bases and V by 4 bases; bases with no gene match: 3. The CDR3 totals 13 residues. Per the germline V gene, CDR1 is SQVTM and CDR2 is ANQGSEA. CDR3 sequence (DNA): TGCAGCGTTGGCGGGACAGGAAATGAAAAACTGTTTTTT. Encoded protein: CSVGGTGNEKLFF.

This sequence joins TRBV19 and TRBJ2-3, with a possible D match to TRBD2 (6 bases). Trimming shortened V by 4 bases and J by 2 bases, and 13 bases separated the two germline ends. The CDR3 loop spans 15 amino acids. Germline assignment: CDR1 LNHDA and CDR2 SQIVND (reference sequence). The CDR3 nucleotides read TGTGCCAGTAGTAGATACGTAGCGGCCACAGATACGCAGTATTTT. Its protein is CASSRYVAATDTQYF.

The chain links TRBV10-2 to TRBJ2-5; tentatively, D is TRBD1 (5 bases). This CDR3 has 14 residues. Germline V gene sequence: CDR1 WSHSY, CDR2 SAAADI. V gave up 1 base and J gave up 2 bases, with 8 bases separating them. The CDR3 spells CASSEWRTQETQYF. The CDR3 DNA is TGCGCCAGCAGTGAGTGGCGGACACAAGAGACCCAGTACTTC.

The chain combines TRBV12-2 with TRBJ2-3; TRBD2 is the table's D call and was not checked against the DNA. TRBV12-2 corresponds to a pseudogene. This CDR3 is 19 amino acids long. CDR3 protein: CASRLEGLAGVSSTDTQYF. CDR3 DNA: TGTGCAAGTCGCTTAGAAGGACTAGCGGGGGTGTCCTCCACAGATACGCAGTATTTT.

This clone was detected once. The V and J genes are TRBV27 and TRBJ2-7, with TRBD1 matching 11 bases. Germline trimming cut 0 bases from V and 5 bases from J; bases unmatched to any gene: 6. Germline CDR1 MNHEY, CDR2 SMNVEV (reference sequence). The CDR3 runs to 16 residues. Here the CDR3 reads CASSLSRDRGEDEQYF. For the CDR3, the DNA is TGTGCCAGCAGTTTATCCCGGGACAGGGGGGAGGACGAGCAGTACTTC.

This rearrangement joins TRBV4-3 to TRBJ1-3, with D possibly matching TRBD1 (5 bases). CDR1 and CDR2 from the germline V gene are LGHNA and YSLEER. The CDR3 covers 15 residues. V lost 5 bases to trimming and J lost 1 base, with 12 bases between them. The CDR3 loop reads CASSISRGSGNTIYF. The CDR3 bases are TGCGCCAGCAGCATCTCCCGGGGGTCTGGAAACACCATATATTTT.